This TCR beta chain was captured by sequencing in a study of technical replicates of blood from a handful of donors. Between the trimmed V and J ends, which lost 0 bases and 8 bases, there was a span of 12 bases. The CDR3 runs to 15 residues. Germline lookup yields CDR1 SGHKS and CDR2 YYEKEE (reference sequence). The repertoire was sequenced with immunoSEQ multiplex PCR; TCRdb's copy has only in-frame clones and lacks some. The table lists around 80,000 clones, around 93% of them singletons. This clone has more than one count but fewer than ten. This chain connects TRBV5-5 to TRBJ1-6; perhaps TRBD1 as D (6 bases). The origin of this receptor is a human donor in good health. Sequencing was performed on T cells isolated from PBMCs. The chain's CDR3 is CASSLVGGGDSPLHF. The CDR3 nucleotides are TGTGCCAGCAGCTTGGTGGGCGGGGGCGATTCACCCCTCCACTTT.